These 9 T cell receptor beta chains were sequenced from one sample in a study of cytotoxic CD8 clonotypes in ibrutinib-treated CLL. TCRdb keeps only in-frame clones here, not all; method: immunoSEQ multiplex PCR. The sample holds about 85,000 clones, about four fifths seen once. The source was PBMCs, collected after 12 months of ibrutinib treatment. Receptor source: a human donor with chronic lymphocytic leukemia.

The J gene is TRBJ2-2, the V gene TRBV7-3, with 7 nucleotides matching TRBD2. The V gene's germline CDR1 is SGHTA and CDR2 FQGTGA. Losses at the gene ends were 1 base for V and 3 bases for J; bases not matched to a gene: 5. The CDR3 runs to 16 residues. CDR3 DNA sequence: TGTGCCAGCAGCTTAAGTGGCGGGGGATACACCGGGGAGCTGTTTTTT. This codes for CASSLSGGGYTGELFF.

As regards this clone: This same CDR3 is encoded by further DNA sequences in the sample. The chain recombines TRBV7-9 with TRBJ2-3, with TRBD2 matching over 14 bases. The CDR3 has 16 amino acids. J lost 6 bases, V lost 5 bases, and 7 bases had no gene match. Germline CDR1 and CDR2: SEHNR and FQNEAQ (reference sequence). CDR3 in DNA: TGTGCCAGCAGCCCGGGACTAGCGGGGGCGGGGGATACGCAGTATTTT. Amino acid sequence: CASSPGLAGAGDTQYF.

The rearrangement uses TRBV7-2 and TRBJ1-2, with D hard to call. The CDR3 runs to 15 residues. Germline assignment: CDR1 SGHTA and CDR2 FQGNSA. Trimming stripped 5 bases from V and 0 bases from J, with 13 bases between. Here the CDR3 reads CASSQAWSSNYGYTF. The CDR3 DNA sequence: TGTGCCAGCAGCCAGGCCTGGTCATCTAACTATGGCTACACCTTC.

The rearrangement joins TRBV7-3 to TRBJ1-1, with D possibly being TRBD1 (6 bases). Per germline, CDR1 SGHTA and CDR2 FQGTGA. Trimming took 0 bases from V and 4 from J, leaving 6 bases between them. There are 13 residues in the CDR3. CDR3 sequence reads: CASSLTGGTEAFF. CDR3 DNA sequence: TGTGCCAGCAGCTTAACAGGGGGCACTGAAGCTTTCTTT. Supplemented by reference TRBV7-3 and TRBJ1-1, the full variable domain reads GAGVSQTPSNKVTEKGKYVELRCDPISGHTALYWYRQSLGQGPEFLIYFQGTGAADDSGLPNDRFFAVRPEGSVSTLKIQRTERGDSAVYLCASSLTGGTEAFFGQGTRLTVV.

The chain combines TRBV2 with TRBJ2-5; TRBD2 agrees at 7 bases. CDR1 is SNHLY, CDR2 FYNNEI, per germline. V was pared by 7 bases and J by 0 bases, with 11 bases of the junction left unmatched. This CDR3 spans 16 amino acids. Here the CDR3 reads CASNGAGRGYQETQYF. The CDR3 DNA reads TGTGCCAGCAATGGGGCAGGGAGGGGCTACCAAGAGACCCAGTACTTC. Combining the CDR3 with reference TRBV2 and TRBJ2-5 gives the whole variable domain EPEVTQTPSHQVTQMGQEVILRCVPISNHLYFYWYRQILGQKVEFLVSFYNNEISEKSEIFDDQFSVERPDGSNFTLKIRSTKLEDSAMYFCASNGAGRGYQETQYFGPGTRLLVL.

CDR3 loop: CASSPGVGPVAYEQYF. CDR3 DNA sequence: TGTGCCAGCAGCCCAGGGGTGGGCCCCGTTGCCTACGAGCAGTACTTC. This sequence joins TRBV9 and TRBJ2-7; D possibly corresponds to TRBD1 (6 bases). Deletions cut 4 bases from V and 2 bases from J, with 19 bases between. The CDR3 extends over 16 amino acids. Looked up from germline, CDR1 is SGDLS and CDR2 is YYNGEE.

This chain connects TRBV9 to TRBJ2-1, with TRBD2 identical over 11 bases. The CDR3 has 17 residues. Germline V gene data show CDR1 as SGDLS and CDR2 as YYNGEE. The trim removed 3 bases at V and 4 bases at J, leaving 9 bases unmatched. In DNA form, the CDR3 reads TGTGCCAGCAGCGCGGTACCCGGGACTAGCGGATACAATGAGCAGTTCTTC. This gives the protein CASSAVPGTSGYNEQFF.

The chain uses TRBV7-3 and TRBJ2-2; the D gene could be TRBD1 or TRBD2 (5 bases each). V was shortened by 4 bases and J by 0 bases, with 12 bases between the two germline ends. Germline CDR1 is SGHTA and CDR2 is FQGTGA. This CDR3 is built from 16 residues. CDR3 in amino acids: CASSSIGDPNTGELFF. The CDR3 DNA is TGTGCCAGCAGCTCCATCGGGGACCCGAACACCGGGGAGCTGTTTTTT.

As regards this clone: A read error may account for a junction end that differs from germline. The chain employs TRBV29-1 and TRBJ2-3; a possible D gene is TRBD1 (6 bases). The CDR3 extends over 13 amino acids. Germline V gene sequence: CDR1 SQVTM, CDR2 ANQGSEA. CDR3 DNA: TGCAGCGTTGAGGGCAGGGGCACAAATACGCAGTATTTT. This encodes CSVEGRGTNTQYF.